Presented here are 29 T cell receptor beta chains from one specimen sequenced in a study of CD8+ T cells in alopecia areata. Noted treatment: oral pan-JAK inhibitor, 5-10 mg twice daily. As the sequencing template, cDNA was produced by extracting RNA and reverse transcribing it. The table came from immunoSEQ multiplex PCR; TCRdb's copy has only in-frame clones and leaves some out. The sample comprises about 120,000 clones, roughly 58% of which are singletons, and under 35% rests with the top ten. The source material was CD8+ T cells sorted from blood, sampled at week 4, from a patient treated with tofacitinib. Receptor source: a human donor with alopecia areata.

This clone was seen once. The DNA of the CDR3 is TGTGCCAGCAGTTTCGAGCGGGTGTTAGTAGGCGAGCAGTACTTC. It yields the protein CASSFERVLVGEQYF. The rearrangement links TRBV28 to TRBJ2-7; a weak D match, TRBD2 (6 bases). Trimming removed 3 bases from V and 6 bases from J, with 18 bases in between. Germline values: CDR1 MDHEN, CDR2 SYDVKM. The CDR3 extends over 15 amino acids.

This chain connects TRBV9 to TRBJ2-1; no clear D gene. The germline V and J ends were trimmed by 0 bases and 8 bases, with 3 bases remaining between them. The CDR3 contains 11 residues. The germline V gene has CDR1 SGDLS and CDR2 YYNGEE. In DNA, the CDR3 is TGTGCCAGCAGCGTAGGTCATGAGCAGTTCTTC. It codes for CASSVGHEQFF. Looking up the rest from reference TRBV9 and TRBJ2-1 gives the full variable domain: DSGVTQTPKHLITATGQRVTLRCSPRSGDLSVYWYQQSLDQGLQFLIQYYNGEERAKGNILERFSAQQFPDLHSELNLSSLELGDSALYFCASSVGHEQFFGPGTRLTVL.

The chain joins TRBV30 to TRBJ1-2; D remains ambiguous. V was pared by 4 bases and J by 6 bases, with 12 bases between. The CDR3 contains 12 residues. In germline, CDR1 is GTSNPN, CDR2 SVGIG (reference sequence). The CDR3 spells CAWTPRMNGYTF. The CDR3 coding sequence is TGTGCCTGGACACCCCGCATGAATGGCTACACCTTC.

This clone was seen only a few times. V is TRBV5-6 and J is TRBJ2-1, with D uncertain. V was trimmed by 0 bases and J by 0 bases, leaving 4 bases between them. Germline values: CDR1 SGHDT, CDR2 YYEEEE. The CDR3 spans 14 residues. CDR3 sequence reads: CASSLVNSYNEQFF. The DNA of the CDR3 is TGTGCCAGCAGCTTGGTGAACTCCTACAATGAGCAGTTCTTC.

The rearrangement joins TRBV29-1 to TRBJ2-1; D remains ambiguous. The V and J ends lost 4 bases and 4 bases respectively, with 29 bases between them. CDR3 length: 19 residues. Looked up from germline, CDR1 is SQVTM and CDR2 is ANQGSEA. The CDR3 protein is CSVVLIGKGTRMNYNEQFF. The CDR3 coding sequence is TGCAGCGTTGTCTTAATTGGAAAGGGAACAAGGATGAATTACAATGAGCAGTTCTTC.

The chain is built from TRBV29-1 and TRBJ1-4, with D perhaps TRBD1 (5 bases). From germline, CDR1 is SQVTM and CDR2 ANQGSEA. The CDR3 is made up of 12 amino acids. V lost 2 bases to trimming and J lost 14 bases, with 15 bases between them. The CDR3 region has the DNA TGCAGCGTTGAAACCCGCCAGGCAGGGCTGTTTTTT. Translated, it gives CSVETRQAGLFF.

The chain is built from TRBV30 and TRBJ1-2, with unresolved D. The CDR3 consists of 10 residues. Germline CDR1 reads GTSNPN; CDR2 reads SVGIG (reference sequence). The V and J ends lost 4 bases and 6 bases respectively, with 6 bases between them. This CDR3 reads CAWMGNGYTF. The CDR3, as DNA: TGTGCCTGGATGGGTAATGGCTACACCTTC.

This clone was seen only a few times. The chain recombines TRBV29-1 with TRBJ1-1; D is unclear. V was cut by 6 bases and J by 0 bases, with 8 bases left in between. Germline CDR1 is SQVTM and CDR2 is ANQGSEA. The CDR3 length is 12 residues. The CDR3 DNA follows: TGCAGCGTCATTCACCTGAACACTGAAGCTTTCTTT. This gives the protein CSVIHLNTEAFF. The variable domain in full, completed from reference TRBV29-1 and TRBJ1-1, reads SAVISQKPSRDICQRGTSLTIQCQVDSQVTMMFWYRQQPGQSLTLIATANQGSEATYESGFVIDKFPISRPNLTFSTLTVSNMSPEDSSIYLCSVIHLNTEAFFGQGTRLTVV.

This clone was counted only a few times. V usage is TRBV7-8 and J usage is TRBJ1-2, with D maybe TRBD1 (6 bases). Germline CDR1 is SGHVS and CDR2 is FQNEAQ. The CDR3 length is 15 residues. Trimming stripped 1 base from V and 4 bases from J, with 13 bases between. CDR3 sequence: CASSLGTGSGYGYTF. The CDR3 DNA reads TGTGCCAGCAGCTTAGGAACAGGGTCGGGCTATGGCTACACCTTC.

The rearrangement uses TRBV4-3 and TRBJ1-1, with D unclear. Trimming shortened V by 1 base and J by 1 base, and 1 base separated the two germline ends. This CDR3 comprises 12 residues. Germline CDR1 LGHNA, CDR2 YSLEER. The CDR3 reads CASSQANTEAFF. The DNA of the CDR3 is TGCGCCAGCAGCCAAGCGAACACTGAAGCTTTCTTT.

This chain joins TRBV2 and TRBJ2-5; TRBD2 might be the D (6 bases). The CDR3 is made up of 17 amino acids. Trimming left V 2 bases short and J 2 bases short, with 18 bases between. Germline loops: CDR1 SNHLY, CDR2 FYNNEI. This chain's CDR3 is CASSESVSGPIQETQYF. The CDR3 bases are TGTGCCAGCAGTGAATCTGTTAGCGGCCCCATACAAGAGACCCAGTACTTC.

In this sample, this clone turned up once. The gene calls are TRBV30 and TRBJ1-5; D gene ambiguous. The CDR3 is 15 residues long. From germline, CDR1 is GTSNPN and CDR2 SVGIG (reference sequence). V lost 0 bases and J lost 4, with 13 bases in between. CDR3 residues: CAWSVLTGKNQPQHF. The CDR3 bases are TGTGCCTGGAGTGTATTAACTGGGAAGAATCAGCCCCAGCATTTT.

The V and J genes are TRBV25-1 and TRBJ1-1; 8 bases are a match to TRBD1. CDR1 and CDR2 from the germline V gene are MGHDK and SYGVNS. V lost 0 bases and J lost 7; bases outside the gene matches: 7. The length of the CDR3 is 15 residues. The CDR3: CASSEYLDREGEAFF. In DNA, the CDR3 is TGTGCCAGCAGTGAATACCTGGACAGGGAAGGTGAAGCTTTCTTT.

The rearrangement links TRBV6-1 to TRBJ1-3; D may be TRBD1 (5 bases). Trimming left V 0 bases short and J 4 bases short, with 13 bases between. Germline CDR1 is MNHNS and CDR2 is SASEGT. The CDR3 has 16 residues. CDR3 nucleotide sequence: TGTGCCAGCAGTGAAGCAGGGACGGGATCCGGAAACACCATATATTTT. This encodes CASSEAGTGSGNTIYF.

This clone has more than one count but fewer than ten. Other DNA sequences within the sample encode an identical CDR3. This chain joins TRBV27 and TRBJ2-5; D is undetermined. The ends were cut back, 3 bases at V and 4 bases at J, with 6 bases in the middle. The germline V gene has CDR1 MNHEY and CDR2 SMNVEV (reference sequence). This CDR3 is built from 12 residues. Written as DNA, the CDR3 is TGTGCCAGCAGTTTCGTGGGAGAGACCCAGTACTTC. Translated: CASSFVGETQYF.

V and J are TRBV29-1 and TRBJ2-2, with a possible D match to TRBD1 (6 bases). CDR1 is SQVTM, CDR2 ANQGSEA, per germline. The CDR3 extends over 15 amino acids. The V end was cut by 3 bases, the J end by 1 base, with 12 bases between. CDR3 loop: CSVEAGDRNTGELFF. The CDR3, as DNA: TGCAGCGTTGAGGCAGGGGATAGGAACACCGGGGAGCTGTTTTTT.

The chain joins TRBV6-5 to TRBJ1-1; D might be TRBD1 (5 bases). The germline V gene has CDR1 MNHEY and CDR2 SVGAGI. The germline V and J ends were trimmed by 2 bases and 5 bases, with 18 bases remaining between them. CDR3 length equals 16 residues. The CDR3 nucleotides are TGTGCCAGCAGTTACGACCCGCAGGGCGGCGGGACTGAAGCTTTCTTT. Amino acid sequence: CASSYDPQGGGTEAFF.

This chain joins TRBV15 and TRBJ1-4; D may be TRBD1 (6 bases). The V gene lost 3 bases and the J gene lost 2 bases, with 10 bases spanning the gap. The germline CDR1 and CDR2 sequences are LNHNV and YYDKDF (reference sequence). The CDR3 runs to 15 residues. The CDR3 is CATSSSGATNEKLFF. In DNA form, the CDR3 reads TGTGCCACCAGCAGTTCAGGGGCCACTAATGAAAAACTGTTTTTT. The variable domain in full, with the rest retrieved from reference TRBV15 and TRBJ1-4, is DAMVIQNPRYQVTQFGKPVTLSCSQTLNHNVMYWYQQKSSQAPKLLFHYYDKDFNNEADTPDNFQSRRPNTSFCFLDIRSPGLGDTAMYLCATSSSGATNEKLFFGSGTQLSVL.

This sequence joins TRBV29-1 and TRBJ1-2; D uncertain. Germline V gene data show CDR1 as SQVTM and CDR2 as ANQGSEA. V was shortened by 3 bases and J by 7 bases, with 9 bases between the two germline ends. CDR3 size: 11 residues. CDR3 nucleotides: TGCAGCGTTGACCCCGGTATTGGCTACACCTTC. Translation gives CSVDPGIGYTF. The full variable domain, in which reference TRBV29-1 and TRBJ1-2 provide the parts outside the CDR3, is SAVISQKPSRDICQRGTSLTIQCQVDSQVTMMFWYRQQPGQSLTLIATANQGSEATYESGFVIDKFPISRPNLTFSTLTVSNMSPEDSSIYLCSVDPGIGYTFGSGTRLTVV.

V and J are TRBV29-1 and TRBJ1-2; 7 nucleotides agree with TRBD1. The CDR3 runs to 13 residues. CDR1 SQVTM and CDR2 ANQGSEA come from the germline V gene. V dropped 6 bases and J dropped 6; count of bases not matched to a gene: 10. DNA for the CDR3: TGCAGCGTATACGCAGGGGGTGGGAATGGCTACACCTTC. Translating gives CSVYAGGGNGYTF.

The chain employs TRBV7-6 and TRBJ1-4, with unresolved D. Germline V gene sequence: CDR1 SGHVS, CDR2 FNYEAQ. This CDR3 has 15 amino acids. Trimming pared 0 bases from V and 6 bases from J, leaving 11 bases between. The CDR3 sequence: CASSLAPRDDEKLFF. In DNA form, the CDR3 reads TGTGCCAGCAGCTTAGCGCCTAGAGACGATGAAAAACTGTTTTTT.

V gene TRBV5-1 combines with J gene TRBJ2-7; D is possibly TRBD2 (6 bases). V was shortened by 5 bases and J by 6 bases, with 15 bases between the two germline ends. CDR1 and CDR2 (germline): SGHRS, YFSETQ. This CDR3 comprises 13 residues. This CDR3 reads CASRPPGGAEQYF. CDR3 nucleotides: TGCGCCAGCAGACCCCCCGGAGGGGCCGAGCAGTACTTC.

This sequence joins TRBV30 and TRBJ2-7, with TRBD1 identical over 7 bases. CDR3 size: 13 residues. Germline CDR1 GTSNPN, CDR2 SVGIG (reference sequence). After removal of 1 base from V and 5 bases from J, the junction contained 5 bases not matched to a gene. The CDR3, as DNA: TGTGCCTGGAGTGGGACAGGTCTTGACGAGCAGTACTTC. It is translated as CAWSGTGLDEQYF.

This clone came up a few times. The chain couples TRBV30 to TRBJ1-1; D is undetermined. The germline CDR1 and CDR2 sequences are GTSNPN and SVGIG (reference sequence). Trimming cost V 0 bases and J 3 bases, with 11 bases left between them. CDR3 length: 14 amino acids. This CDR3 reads CAWSVDFWDTEAFF. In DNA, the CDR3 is TGTGCCTGGAGTGTAGATTTCTGGGACACTGAAGCTTTCTTT.

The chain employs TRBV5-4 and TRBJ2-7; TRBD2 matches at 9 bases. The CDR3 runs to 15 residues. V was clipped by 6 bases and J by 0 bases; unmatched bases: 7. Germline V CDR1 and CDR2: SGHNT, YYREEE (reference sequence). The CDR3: CASTLIAGDSYEQYF. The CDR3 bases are TGTGCCAGCACCCTTATAGCGGGGGACTCCTACGAGCAGTACTTC.

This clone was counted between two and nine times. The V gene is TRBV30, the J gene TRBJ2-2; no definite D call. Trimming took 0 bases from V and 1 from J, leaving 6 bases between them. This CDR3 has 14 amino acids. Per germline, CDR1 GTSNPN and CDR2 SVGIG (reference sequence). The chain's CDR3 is CAWSVILNTGELFF. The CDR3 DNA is TGTGCCTGGAGTGTAATCCTGAACACCGGGGAGCTGTTTTTT.

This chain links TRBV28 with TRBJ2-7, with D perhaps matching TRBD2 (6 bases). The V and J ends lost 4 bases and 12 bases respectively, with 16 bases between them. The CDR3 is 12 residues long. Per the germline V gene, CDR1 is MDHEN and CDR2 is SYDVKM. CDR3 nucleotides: TGTGCCAGCAGTTCCGGCGGGGCCACCCGGTACTTC. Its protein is CASSSGGATRYF. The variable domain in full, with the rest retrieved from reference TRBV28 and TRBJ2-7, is DVKVTQSSRYLVKRTGEKVFLECVQDMDHENMFWYRQDPGLGLRLIYFSYDVKMKEKGDIPEGYSVSREKKERFSLILESASTNQTSMYLCASSSGGATRYFGPGTRLTVT.

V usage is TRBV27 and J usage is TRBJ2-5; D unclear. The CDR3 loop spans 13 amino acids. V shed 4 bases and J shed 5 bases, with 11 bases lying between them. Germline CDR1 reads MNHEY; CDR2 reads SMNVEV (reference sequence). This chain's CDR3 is CASSWGATETQYF. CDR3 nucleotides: TGTGCCAGCAGTTGGGGTGCAACCGAGACCCAGTACTTC.

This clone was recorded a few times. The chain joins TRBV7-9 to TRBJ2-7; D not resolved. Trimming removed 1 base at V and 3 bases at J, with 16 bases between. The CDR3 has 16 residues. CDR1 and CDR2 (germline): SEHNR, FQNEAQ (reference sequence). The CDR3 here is CASSLEGLRLSYEQYF. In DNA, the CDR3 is TGTGCCAGCAGCTTAGAAGGGCTCAGGTTGAGCTACGAGCAGTACTTC.